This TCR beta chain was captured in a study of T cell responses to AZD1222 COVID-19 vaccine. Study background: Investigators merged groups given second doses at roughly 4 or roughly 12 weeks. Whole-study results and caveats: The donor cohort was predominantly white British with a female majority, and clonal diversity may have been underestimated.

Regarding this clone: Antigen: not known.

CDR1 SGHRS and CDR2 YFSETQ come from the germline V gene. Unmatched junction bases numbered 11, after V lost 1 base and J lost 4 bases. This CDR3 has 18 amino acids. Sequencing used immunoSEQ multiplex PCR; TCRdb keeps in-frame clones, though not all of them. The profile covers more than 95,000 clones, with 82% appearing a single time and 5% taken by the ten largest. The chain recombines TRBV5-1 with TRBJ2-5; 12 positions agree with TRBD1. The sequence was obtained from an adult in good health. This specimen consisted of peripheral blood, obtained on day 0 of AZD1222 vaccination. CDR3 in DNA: TGCGCCAGCAGCTTGACGTTGGGACAGGGGGCGCTGAGAGAGACCCAGTACTTC. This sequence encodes CASSLTLGQGALRETQYF. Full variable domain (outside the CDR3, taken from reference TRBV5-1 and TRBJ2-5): KAGVTQTPRYLIKTRGQQVTLSCSPISGHRSVSWYQQTPGQGLQFLFEYFSETQRNKGNFPGRFSGRQFSNSRSEMNVSTLELGDSALYLCASSLTLGQGALRETQYFGPGTRLLVL.